There are many counts of the clone carrying this TCR beta chain. This sample is part of a study of T-cell reconstitution after alpha-beta-depleted transplantation in children. Unique molecular identifiers tagged the TCRbeta library. TCRdb processed the PCR reads anew with MiXCR; each CDR3 protein has one entry. This table holds around 250,000 distinct CDR3 sequences, approximately 9.6% found once. CDR3 length equals 15 residues. Germline CDR1 reads ENHRY; CDR2 reads SYGVKD. V was shortened by 10 bases and J by 2 bases, with 19 bases between the two germline ends. The sequences come from PBMCs from the stem cell graft donor, collected from the stem cell graft. The chain couples TRBV10-3 to TRBJ2-3; TRBD1 or TRBD2 may be the D gene (6 bases each). This receptor was identified in a human donor who donated a stem cell graft to a child with SCID. The CDR3 here is CATRLMGGDTDTQYF. CDR3 sequence (DNA): TGTGCCACCCGCCTTATGGGGGGCGACACAGATACGCAGTATTTT.